This TCR beta chain was recorded in a study of T cell responses to AZD1222 COVID-19 vaccine. Study conclusions and caveats: Sampling that yielded the repertoires occurred only after the peak T cell response.

Profiled with immunoSEQ multiplex PCR; TCRdb holds only in-frame clones, not every one. The repertoire holds 99,000 or so clones, around 76% seen once, with around 5% in the top ten. Details on this clone: Its antigen is currently unknown.

The CDR3 totals 14 residues. Germline V gene sequence: CDR1 MGHDK, CDR2 SYGVNS. V was pared by 7 bases and J by 3 bases, with 8 bases of the junction left unmatched. The V gene is TRBV25-1, the J gene TRBJ1-1; 7 bases agree with TRBD1. The sequencing here drew on peripheral blood, taken on day 0 of AZD1222 vaccination. The TCR sequence derives from an adult in good health. The CDR3 here is CASIPWDRDTEAFF. DNA for the CDR3: TGTGCCAGCATTCCATGGGACAGAGACACTGAAGCTTTCTTT.